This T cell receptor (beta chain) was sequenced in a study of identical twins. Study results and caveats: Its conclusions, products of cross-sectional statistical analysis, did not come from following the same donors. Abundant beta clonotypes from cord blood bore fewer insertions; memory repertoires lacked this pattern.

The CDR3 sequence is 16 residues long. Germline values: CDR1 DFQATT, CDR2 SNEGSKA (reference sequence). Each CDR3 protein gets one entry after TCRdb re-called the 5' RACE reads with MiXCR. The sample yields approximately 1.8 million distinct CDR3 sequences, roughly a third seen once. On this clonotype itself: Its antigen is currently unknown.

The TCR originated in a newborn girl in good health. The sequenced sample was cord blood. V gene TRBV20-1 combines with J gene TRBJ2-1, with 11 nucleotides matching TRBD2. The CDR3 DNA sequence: TGCAGCCCTCGTACTAGCGGGAGCGGGCCCTACAATGAGCAGTTCTTC. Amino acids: CSPRTSGSGPYNEQFF.